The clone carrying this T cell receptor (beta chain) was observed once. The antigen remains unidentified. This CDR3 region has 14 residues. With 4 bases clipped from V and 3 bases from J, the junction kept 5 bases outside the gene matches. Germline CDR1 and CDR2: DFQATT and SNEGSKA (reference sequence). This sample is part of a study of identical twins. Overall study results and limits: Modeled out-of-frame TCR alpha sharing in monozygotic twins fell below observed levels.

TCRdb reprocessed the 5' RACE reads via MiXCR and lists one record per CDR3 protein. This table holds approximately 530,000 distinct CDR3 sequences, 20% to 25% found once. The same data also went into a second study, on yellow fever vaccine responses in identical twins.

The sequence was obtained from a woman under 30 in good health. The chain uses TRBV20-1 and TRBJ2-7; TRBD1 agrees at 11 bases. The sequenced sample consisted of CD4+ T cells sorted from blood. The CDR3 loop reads CSATPGQGVYEQYV. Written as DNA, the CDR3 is TGCAGTGCTACACCGGGACAGGGGGTCTACGAGCAGTACGTC.